The sequence of this TCR beta chain was determined in a study of cytotoxic CD8 clonotypes in ibrutinib-treated CLL. Study overall: Once treatment had gone on for a median of around eleven months, range 6 to 36, response samples were drawn. Mean yields were about 260,000 productive templates and 94,082 productive rearrangements per sample.

With sequencing, the targeted depth ranged from 1 in 200,000 to 1 in 1 million T cells. TCRdb's copy holds only in-frame clones and misses some; the assay was immunoSEQ multiplex PCR. The table includes over 70,000 clones, about 86% detected once. The germline CDR1 and CDR2 sequences are SGDLS and YYNGEE. J was trimmed by 7 bases and V by 0 bases; bases with no gene match: 9. The CDR3 loop spans 15 amino acids. The source was PBMCs, collected before ibrutinib treatment. This sequence joins TRBV9 and TRBJ1-2; 7 bases agree with TRBD1. This receptor was taken from a human donor with chronic lymphocytic leukemia. The DNA of the CDR3 is TGTGCCAGCAGCGTAGGACAGGGTGGGAAGGGTGGCTACACCTTC. Its translation is CASSVGQGGKGGYTF. The whole variable domain, remainder taken from reference TRBV9 and TRBJ1-2, is DSGVTQTPKHLITATGQRVTLRCSPRSGDLSVYWYQQSLDQGLQFLIQYYNGEERAKGNILERFSAQQFPDLHSELNLSSLELGDSALYFCASSVGQGGKGGYTFGSGTRLTVV.